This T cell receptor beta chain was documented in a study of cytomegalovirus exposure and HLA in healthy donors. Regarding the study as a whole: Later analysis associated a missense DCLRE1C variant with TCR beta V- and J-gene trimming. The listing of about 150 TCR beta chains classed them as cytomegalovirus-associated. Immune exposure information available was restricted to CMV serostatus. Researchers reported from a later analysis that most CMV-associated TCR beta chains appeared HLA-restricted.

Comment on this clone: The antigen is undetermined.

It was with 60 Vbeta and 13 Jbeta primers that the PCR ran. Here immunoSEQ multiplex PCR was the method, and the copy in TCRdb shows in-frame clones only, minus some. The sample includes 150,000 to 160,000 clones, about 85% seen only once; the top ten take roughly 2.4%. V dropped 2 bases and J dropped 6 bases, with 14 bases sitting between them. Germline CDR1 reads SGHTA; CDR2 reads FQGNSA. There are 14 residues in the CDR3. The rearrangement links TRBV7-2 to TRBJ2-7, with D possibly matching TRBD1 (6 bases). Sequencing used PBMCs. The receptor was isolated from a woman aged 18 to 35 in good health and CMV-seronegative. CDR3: CASSLYRELGEQYF. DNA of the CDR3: TGTGCCAGCAGCTTATACAGGGAATTAGGCGAGCAGTACTTC.